This T cell receptor beta chain was sequenced for a study of cytomegalovirus exposure and HLA in healthy donors. The overall study: As an earlier analysis found, roughly 180 million T cells yielded 95 million to 130 million unique TCR beta sequences. Study results and caveats: Within the data, a cluster of highly shared sequence variants was likely a sequencing artifact. The authors later found TCR association rates varying by HLA locus, with DRB1 most and HLA-C fewest.

PCR primers comprised 60 Vbeta and 13 Jbeta primers. Sequenced by immunoSEQ multiplex PCR; TCRdb stores in-frame clones only, minus some. This specimen shows under 130,000 clones; the ten leading clones hold around 3.5%. Each donor was healthy, and each was a bone marrow donor. CDR1 and CDR2 (germline): LGHNA, YSLEER. V was shortened by 1 base and J by 4 bases, with 17 bases between the two germline ends. The CDR3 covers 17 residues. About this clone: The antigen remains undetermined.

The clonotype originates from a man aged 40-55 years in good health and CMV-seronegative. J is TRBJ1-5 and V is TRBV4-3, with D possibly TRBD1 on 5 matching bases. The sequencing input was PBMCs. This chain's CDR3 is CASSQAVDNPKNQPQHF. CDR3 coding DNA: TGCGCCAGCAGCCAAGCGGTGGACAATCCCAAGAATCAGCCCCAGCATTTT.